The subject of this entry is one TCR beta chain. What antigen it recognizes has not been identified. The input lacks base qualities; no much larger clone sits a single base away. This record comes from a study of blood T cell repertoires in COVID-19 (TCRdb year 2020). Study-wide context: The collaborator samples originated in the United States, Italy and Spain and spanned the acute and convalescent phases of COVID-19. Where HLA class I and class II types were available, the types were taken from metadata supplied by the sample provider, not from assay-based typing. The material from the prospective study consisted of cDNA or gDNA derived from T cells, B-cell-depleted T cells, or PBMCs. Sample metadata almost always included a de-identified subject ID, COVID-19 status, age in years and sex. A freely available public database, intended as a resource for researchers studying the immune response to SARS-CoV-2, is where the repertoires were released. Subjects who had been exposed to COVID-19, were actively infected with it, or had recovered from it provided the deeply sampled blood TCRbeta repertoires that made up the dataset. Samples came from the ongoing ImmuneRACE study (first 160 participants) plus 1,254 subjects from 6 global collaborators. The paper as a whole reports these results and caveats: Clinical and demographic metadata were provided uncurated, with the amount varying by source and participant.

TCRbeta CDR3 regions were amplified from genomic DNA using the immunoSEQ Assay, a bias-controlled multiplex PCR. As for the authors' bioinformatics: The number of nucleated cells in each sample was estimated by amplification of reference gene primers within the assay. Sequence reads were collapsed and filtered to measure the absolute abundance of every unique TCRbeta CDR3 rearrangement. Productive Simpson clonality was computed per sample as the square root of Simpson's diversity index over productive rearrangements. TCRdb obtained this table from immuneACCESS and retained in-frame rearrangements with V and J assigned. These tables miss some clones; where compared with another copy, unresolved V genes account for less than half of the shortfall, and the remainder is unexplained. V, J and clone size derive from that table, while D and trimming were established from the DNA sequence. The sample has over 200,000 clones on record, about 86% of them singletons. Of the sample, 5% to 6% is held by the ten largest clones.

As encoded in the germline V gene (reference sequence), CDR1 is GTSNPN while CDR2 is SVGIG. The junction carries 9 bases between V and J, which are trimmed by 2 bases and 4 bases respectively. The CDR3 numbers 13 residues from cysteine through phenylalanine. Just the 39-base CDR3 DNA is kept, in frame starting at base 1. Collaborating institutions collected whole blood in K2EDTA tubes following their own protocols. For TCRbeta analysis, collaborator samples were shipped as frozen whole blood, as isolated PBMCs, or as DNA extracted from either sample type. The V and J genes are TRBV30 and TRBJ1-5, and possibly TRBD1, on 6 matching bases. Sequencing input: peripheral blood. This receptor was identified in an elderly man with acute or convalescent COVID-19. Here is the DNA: TGTGCCTGGAGTCGGACAGATAATCAGCCCCAGCATTTT. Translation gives CAWSRTDNQPQHF.